The 5 T cell receptor beta chains listed next were all sequenced from one sample in a study of T cell repertoires in aging, cancer and after chemotherapy (dated by TCRdb to the late 2010s). TCR beta rearrangements were amplified from genomic DNA isolated from peripheral blood, not from sorted cells or RNA. This sample was sequenced with an Illumina MiSeq. Rearranged TRB sequences spanning V, D and J segments were amplified by multiplex touch-down PCR using a mixed TRB-A/B primer pool. TCRdb reanalyzed the raw reads on its own, using fastp at Q25 for trimming and MiXCR for clone calling, and kept in-frame beta chains. Entries that share a CDR3 protein sequence are merged under the most common genes and DNA. The sample table contains approximately 3,100 distinct CDR3 sequences; only one count was recorded for about 35% of them. Together, the top ten hold roughly 10% of the sample. Sequenced sample: blood. The receptors derive from a human donor with a solid tumor.

The chain is built from TRBV18 and TRBJ2-1; D gene unclear. Trimming stripped 2 bases from V and 3 bases from J, with 5 bases between. Germline loops: CDR1 KGHSH, CDR2 LQKENI. The CDR3 sequence is 13 residues long. CDR3 sequence reads: CASSPTGYNEQFF. The CDR3 nucleotides read TGTGCCAGCTCACCAACTGGCTACAATGAGCAGTTCTTC.

This chain connects TRBV20-1 to TRBJ2-1; a weak D match, TRBD2 (6 bases). The germline gives CDR1 DFQATT, CDR2 SNEGSKA (reference sequence). V lost 6 bases to trimming and J lost 0 bases, with 9 bases between them. This CDR3 comprises 13 residues. Written as DNA, the CDR3 is TGCAGTGCAAAGACTAGCTCCTACAATGAGCAGTTCTTC. Translated, it gives CSAKTSSYNEQFF.

This chain uses TRBV12-3 or TRBV12-4 with TRBJ2-7; the match to TRBD1 covers 10 bases. V was pared by 6 bases and J by 4 bases, with 12 bases of the junction left unmatched. The CDR3 is 16 residues long. CDR3: CASSPGFGDRGYEQYF. The DNA of the CDR3 is TGTGCCAGCAGCCCTGGGTTTGGGGACAGGGGTTACGAGCAGTACTTC.

This clonotype has a handful of counts. This sequence joins TRBV6-1 and TRBJ1-1, with TRBD1 matching 7 bases. V dropped 8 bases and J dropped 2; count of bases not matched to a gene: 5. Germline-derived CDR1 and CDR2 are MNHNS and SASEGT. This CDR3 contains 13 residues. The CDR3 nucleotides read TGTGCCAGCCTCGGGACAGCAAACACTGAAGCTTTCTTT. Translated: CASLGTANTEAFF.

The chain links TRBV7-2 to TRBJ1-6, with 7 positions matching TRBD1. CDR3 length: 15 residues. J gave up 8 bases and V 10 bases, and 14 bases lay outside the gene matches. Germline assignment: CDR1 SGHTA and CDR2 FQGNSA. This CDR3 reads CATRTSGTDYSPLHF. CDR3 DNA: TGTGCCACTAGGACTTCCGGGACAGATTATTCACCCCTCCACTTT.